This T cell receptor beta chain was observed in a study of regulatory T cells in long-lasting Graves disease. Study results and caveats: New patients shared 800 to 1,000 public clonotypes, fewer than the roughly 2,600 shared by persistent patients. Persistent Graves' patients possessed reduced TCR diversity relative to recently diagnosed ones.

The time point here: persistent/refractory GD, antithyroid drugs over 5 years with positive TRAb. Extracted PBMC RNA gave rise to the TCR library. Arm-PCR with iRepertoire HTBI primers amplified the CDR3 regions for these TCR beta libraries. TCRdb itself ran the multiplex PCR reads through MiXCR, one entry per CDR3 protein. The sample contains about 450,000 distinct CDR3 sequences, around 24% of which appear only once. CDR3 length: 13 residues. The V segment lost 6 bases and the J segment 4 bases; nucleotides outside the gene matches: 3. In its sample, this clonotype was seen many times. Its antigen is unknown.

The TCR sequence derives from a female donor with Graves disease. The chain uses TRBV12-3 or TRBV12-4 and TRBJ2-4; 7 nucleotides align to TRBD1. This sample comprised peripheral blood mononuclear cells (PBMCs), obtained when the disease was refractory, from a patient treated with antithyroid drugs. The CDR3 is CASRSDRKNIQYF. The CDR3 region has the DNA TGTGCCAGCAGGTCGGACAGGAAAAACATTCAGTACTTC.